Below, 26 T cell receptor beta chains from the same sample are listed, as sequenced in a study of regulatory T cells in long-lasting Graves disease. Arm-PCR with iRepertoire HTBI primers amplified the CDR3 regions for these TCR beta libraries. From the multiplex PCR reads, TCRdb called clonotypes with MiXCR, one entry per CDR3 protein. The sample carries roughly 400,000 distinct CDR3 sequences, roughly a fifth recorded once. Time point defined: persistent/refractory GD, antithyroid drugs over 5 years with positive TRAb. The TCR library used RNA extracted from PBMCs. The sample consisted of peripheral blood mononuclear cells (PBMCs), taken when the disease was refractory, from a patient treated with antithyroid drugs. These receptors all stem from a female donor with Graves disease.

This sequence joins TRBV2 and TRBJ2-1, with D unresolved. V was cut by 6 bases and J by 2 bases, with 5 bases left in between. The CDR3 contains 12 residues. Germline CDR1 SNHLY, CDR2 FYNNEI. DNA of the CDR3: TGTGCCAGCAGAGACACCTACAATGAGCAGTTCTTC. Residues: CASRDTYNEQFF.

This clonotype was counted a single time. This likely came from a read error, as a far larger clone is one base away. V usage is TRBV7-9 and J usage is TRBJ2-5, with 11 nucleotides matching TRBD2. The germline V gene has CDR1 SEHNR and CDR2 FQNEAQ (reference sequence). The CDR3 has 14 residues. Trimming cost V 5 bases and J 9 bases; bases outside gene matches: 8. CDR3 amino acids: CASSLGLAERPQYF. DNA for the CDR3: TGTGCCAGCAGCCTGGGACTAGCGGAACGTCCCCAGTACTTC.

This clonotype has a count of ten or more. The chain uses TRBV19 and TRBJ1-6, with D perhaps TRBD1 (5 bases). Trimming removed 4 bases from V and 7 bases from J, with 11 bases in between. Germline CDR1 is LNHDA and CDR2 is SQIVND (reference sequence). The CDR3 runs 14 residues. CDR3 region: CASSNTGYNSPLHF. The CDR3 bases are TGTGCCAGTAGTAACACAGGATACAATTCACCCCTCCACTTT.

The rearrangement uses TRBV6-9 and TRBJ2-3; D not certain. This CDR3 has 15 amino acids. Germline CDR1 MNHGY, CDR2 SVAAGI. V lost 3 bases, J lost 2 bases, and 12 bases lay in between. CDR3 nucleotide sequence: TGTGCCAGCAGTTACGGTACCTCTTACACAGATACGCAGTATTTT. Translating gives CASSYGTSYTDTQYF.

This clonotype was detected ten times or more. V and J are TRBV28 and TRBJ1-5; no firm D call. V lost 2 bases, J lost 5 bases, and 13 bases lay in between. The CDR3 spans 15 residues. Germline V CDR1 and CDR2: MDHEN, SYDVKM. Here the CDR3 DNA reads TGTGCCAGCAGTTTACCTCAAGGCCCCCATCAGCCCCAGCATTTT. Translating gives CASSLPQGPHQPQHF.

This clonotype was seen only once. A much larger clonotype is one base distant, so this may be a read error. J is TRBJ1-2 and V is TRBV7-8; D possibly corresponds to TRBD1 (5 bases). The germline V gene encodes CDR1 SGHVS and CDR2 FQNEAQ. V was clipped by 2 bases and J by 4 bases, with 11 bases between them. The CDR3 runs to 14 residues. The CDR3 coding sequence is TGTGCCAGCAGCTTACTTGCAGACAGCTATGGCTACACCTTC. Translating gives CASSLLADSYGYTF.

This clonotype was seen at least ten times. The chain uses TRBV29-1 and TRBJ2-7; 8 positions match TRBD1. The germline CDR1 and CDR2 sequences are SQVTM and ANQGSEA. This CDR3 region has 15 residues. With V trimmed by 0 bases and J by 0 bases, 4 bases remained unmatched. The CDR3 is CSVEEGQGASYEQYF. In DNA form, the CDR3 reads TGCAGCGTTGAAGAGGGTCAGGGGGCCTCCTACGAGCAGTACTTC.

For this clonotype: Compared with germline, one end of the junction differs, possibly owing to a read error. The rearrangement joins TRBV5-1 to TRBJ1-1, with 11 bases that match TRBD1. The CDR3 contains 14 residues. The V gene's germline CDR1 is SGHRS and CDR2 YFSETQ. Here the CDR3 DNA reads TGCGTCAGCAGGGAGGACAGGGGGCGCCCTGAAGCTTTCTTT. Its protein is CVSREDRGRPEAFF. Supplemented by reference TRBV5-1 and TRBJ1-1, the full variable domain reads KAGVTQTPRYLIKTRGQQVTLSCSPISGHRSVSWYQQTPGQGLQFLFEYFSETQRNKGNFPGRFSGRQFSNSRSEMNVSTLELGDSALYLCVSREDRGRPEAFFGQGTRLTVV.

In this sample, this clonotype turned up a few times. V gene TRBV6-1 combines with J gene TRBJ2-7; maybe TRBD2 (6 bases). The CDR3 spans 15 residues. Trimming stripped 2 bases from V and 3 bases from J, with 14 bases between. CDR1 and CDR2 (germline): MNHNS, SASEGT. CDR3 sequence: CASSERREAYYEQYF. The CDR3 bases are TGTGCCAGCAGTGAACGTAGGGAGGCTTACTACGAGCAGTACTTC.

This clonotype was detected ten times or more. The rearrangement joins TRBV28 to TRBJ2-4; D possibly uses TRBD1 or TRBD2 (5 bases each). There are 15 residues in the CDR3. The V and J ends lost 1 base and 8 bases respectively, with 15 bases between them. Per the germline V gene, CDR1 is MDHEN and CDR2 is SYDVKM. In DNA, the CDR3 is TGTGCCAGCAGTTTATTCGGGGACGAGGCAGACATTCAGTACTTC. It codes for CASSLFGDEADIQYF.

This clonotype has ten or more counts. The chain recombines TRBV27 with TRBJ2-7; the D gene could be TRBD1 or TRBD2 (5 bases each). The CDR3 consists of 14 residues. In germline, CDR1 is MNHEY, CDR2 SMNVEV (reference sequence). V was pared by 6 bases and J by 4 bases, with 16 bases between. The DNA of the CDR3 is TGTGCCAGCAGCATCCGGGGTGGGGCGTACGAGCAGTACTTC. Protein sequence: CASSIRGGAYEQYF.

The CDR3 here is CASSRFRGGNTIYF. The DNA for the CDR3 is TGTGCCAGCAGCCGTTTTAGAGGAGGAAACACCATATATTTT. The chain joins TRBV28 to TRBJ1-3; D unresolved. Germline V lookup: CDR1 MDHEN, CDR2 SYDVKM. The CDR3 covers 14 residues. V was shortened by 6 bases and J by 4 bases, with 13 bases between the two germline ends.

This clonotype came up a few times. The CDR3 spells CASSPSDRVKTQYF. In DNA, the CDR3 is TGTGCCAGCAGTCCCTCAGACAGGGTAAAGACCCAGTACTTC. The chain is built from TRBV27 and TRBJ2-5; 7 nucleotides line up with TRBD1. CDR1 and CDR2 (germline): MNHEY, SMNVEV (reference sequence). The CDR3 sequence is 14 residues long. Unmatched junction bases numbered 9, after V lost 5 bases and J lost 6 bases.

This clonotype was picked up a small number of times. The rearrangement joins TRBV29-1 to TRBJ1-2; D gene uncertain. This CDR3 contains 13 residues. Germline V gene lookup returns CDR1 SQVTM and CDR2 ANQGSEA. V gave up 4 bases and J gave up 4 bases, with 13 bases separating them. CDR3 DNA sequence: TGCAGCGTTGTTCCCCCCGACTTCTATGGCTACACCTTC. Translation gives CSVVPPDFYGYTF.

This clonotype was recorded many times. V gene TRBV7-9 combines with J gene TRBJ2-7; D could derive from TRBD1 or TRBD2 (5 bases each). Per germline, CDR1 SEHNR and CDR2 FQNEAQ (reference sequence). The V and J ends lost 3 bases and 0 bases respectively, with 12 bases between them. This CDR3 region has 15 residues. The CDR3 protein is CASSLYGTDSYEQYF. DNA of the CDR3: TGTGCCAGCAGCTTGTACGGGACGGACTCCTACGAGCAGTACTTC.

This clonotype was observed a handful of times. This chain joins TRBV2 and TRBJ1-5, with TRBD1 identical over 10 bases. V trimming: 7 bases; J trimming: 4 bases; junction bases outside the gene matches: 7. The CDR3 runs to 15 residues. Germline CDR1 reads SNHLY; CDR2 reads FYNNEI. In DNA form, the CDR3 reads TGTGCCAGCATGCTGGGACAGGGGAGTAATCAGCCCCAGCATTTT. This encodes CASMLGQGSNQPQHF.

This clonotype was recorded many times. J is TRBJ2-7 and V is TRBV4-1; D is uncertain. V dropped 0 bases and J dropped 5 bases, with 8 bases sitting between them. Germline values: CDR1 MGHRA, CDR2 YSYEKL. The CDR3 consists of 13 residues. CDR3 protein: CASSQDLGHEQYF. In DNA form, the CDR3 reads TGCGCCAGCAGCCAAGACCTAGGCCACGAGCAGTACTTC.

At least ten counts were recorded for this clonotype. The genes are TRBV25-1 and TRBJ1-1; D is unresolved. Per the germline V gene, CDR1 is MGHDK and CDR2 is SYGVNS. The V end was cut by 3 bases, the J end by 5 bases, with 13 bases between. CDR3 length: 14 amino acids. The CDR3 sequence is CASSEVDPLTEAFF. As DNA, the CDR3 is TGTGCCAGCAGTGAGGTTGACCCTTTGACTGAAGCTTTCTTT.

This clonotype occurred a few times. This chain connects TRBV6-5 to TRBJ2-2; D is perhaps TRBD1 (6 bases). Germline CDR1 reads MNHEY; CDR2 reads SVGAGI. V lost 0 bases and J 6 bases, leaving 11 bases between the germline ends. The CDR3 is 15 residues long. The CDR3 nucleotides read TGTGCCAGCAGTTACTCCCAGGGGCGGCCCGGGGAGCTGTTTTTT. Its translation: CASSYSQGRPGELFF.

This clonotype was detected a few times. The CDR3 loop is CASRSTSTDTQYF. CDR3 sequence (DNA): TGTGCCAGCAGGAGCACTAGCACAGATACGCAGTATTTT. The rearrangement joins TRBV28 to TRBJ2-3; no reliable D call. Germline V gene data show CDR1 as MDHEN and CDR2 as SYDVKM. V lost 6 bases and J lost 0, with 7 bases in between. CDR3 length equals 13 residues.

The chain recombines TRBV6-2 or TRBV6-3 with TRBJ2-5; D might be TRBD2 (6 bases). Germline V CDR1 and CDR2: MNHEY, SVGEGT. CDR3 length equals 15 residues. V shed 7 bases and J shed 4 bases, with 19 bases lying between them. As DNA, the CDR3 is TGTGCCAGCACCCAATCGGGGGATGGGGGAGAGACCCAGTACTTC. It is translated as CASTQSGDGGETQYF.

This clonotype was counted a few times. The rearrangement links TRBV4-1 to TRBJ1-3; possibly TRBD1 for D (5 bases). V was pared by 2 bases and J by 3 bases, with 8 bases between. In germline, CDR1 is MGHRA, CDR2 YSYEKL. This CDR3 is built from 14 residues. The CDR3 region is CASSQQGYGNTIYF. In DNA, the CDR3 is TGCGCCAGCAGCCAACAGGGATATGGAAACACCATATATTTT.

This clonotype has ten or more counts. The rearrangement links TRBV12-3 or TRBV12-4 to TRBJ2-7; D not certain. The CDR3 is made up of 18 amino acids. V was pared by 6 bases and J by 5 bases, with 29 bases between. The CDR3 is CASSQPRPPGKNTHEQYF. The CDR3 bases are TGTGCCAGCAGCCAACCTAGGCCCCCGGGCAAAAACACCCACGAGCAGTACTTC.

This clonotype appeared many times. In DNA, the CDR3 is TGTGCCACCAGCAGAGATCAGGAACTGACCTACGAGCAGTACTTC. Translation: CATSRDQELTYEQYF. The chain recombines TRBV15 with TRBJ2-7; D ambiguous. CDR3 length: 15 residues. The V gene lost 0 bases and the J gene lost 2 bases, with 11 bases spanning the gap. Germline V gene lookup returns CDR1 LNHNV and CDR2 YYDKDF (reference sequence). The variable domain in full, completed from reference TRBV15 and TRBJ2-7, reads DAMVIQNPRYQVTQFGKPVTLSCSQTLNHNVMYWYQQKSSQAPKLLFHYYDKDFNNEADTPDNFQSRRPNTSFCFLDIRSPGLGDTAMYLCATSRDQELTYEQYFGPGTRLTVT.

The chain employs TRBV20-1 and TRBJ2-7; 11 bases line up with TRBD2. This CDR3 spans 16 amino acids. Trimming cost V 0 bases and J 1 base; bases outside gene matches: 5. Germline CDR1 and CDR2: DFQATT and SNEGSKA (reference sequence). CDR3 sequence reads: CSAREDIAGGSYEQYF. CDR3 coding DNA: TGCAGTGCTAGAGAGGATATAGCGGGAGGGTCCTACGAGCAGTACTTC.

The rearrangement uses TRBV3-1 and TRBJ1-4; 7 nucleotides align to TRBD1. Germline V gene data show CDR1 as LGHDT and CDR2 as YNNKEL (reference sequence). The CDR3 is 18 amino acids. V lost 0 bases to trimming and J lost 8 bases; unmatched junction nucleotides: 15. The CDR3 spells CASSQDPHRQGGREKLFF. The CDR3 DNA sequence: TGTGCCAGCAGCCAAGATCCCCACCGACAGGGAGGCCGGGAAAAACTGTTTTTT.